This T cell receptor (beta chain) derives from a study of T-cell reconstitution after alpha-beta-depleted transplantation in children. Study conclusions and caveats: Roughly two months post-transplant, alpha-beta T cells reportedly originated from several hundred graft clones that had expanded.

V was shortened by 4 bases and J by 7 bases, with 19 bases between the two germline ends. CDR1 and CDR2 (germline): GTSNPN, SVGIG (reference sequence). This CDR3 is built from 15 residues. Unique molecular identifiers were used in preparing the TCRbeta library. Via MiXCR, TCRdb re-called the PCR reads, giving one row per CDR3 protein. The data contain 250,000 or so distinct CDR3 sequences, roughly 25% of them singletons. In regard to this clonotype: Its antigen is not known.

The origin of this receptor is a female patient younger than 10 who had a stem cell transplant for congenital amegakaryocytic thrombocytopenia, so the T cells may come from the graft donor. The source material was PBMCs, mostly from graft donor cells, sampled 360 days after TCRalphabeta/CD19-depleted stem cell transplant. The rearrangement uses TRBV30 and TRBJ1-4; D ambiguous. CDR3 nucleotide sequence: TGTGCCTGGATGGCCGGGAACACTGGTGGTGAAAAACTGTTTTTT. This codes for CAWMAGNTGGEKLFF.